This T cell receptor (beta chain) was sequenced in a study of blood T cell repertoires in COVID-19. Looking at the study overall: Material from acute and convalescent COVID-19 was sourced from the United States, Italy and Spain. T cells, B-cell-depleted T cells, or PBMCs supplied cDNA or gDNA.

Original handling: It was from reference gene primer amplification that nucleated cell counts were estimated. Generated by immunoSEQ multiplex PCR, the TCRdb table keeps only in-frame clones and is missing some. Clone size and the V and J calls come from that table; the DNA yielded D and trimming. The sample lists fewer than 80,000 clones; roughly 92% were seen once. The CDR3 runs 19 residues. Trimming at V came to 2 bases and at J to 2 bases, leaving 14 bases not matched to a gene. Germline assignment: CDR1 SGHDN and CDR2 FVKESK. This clonotype originated in a human donor in a cohort sampled during active COVID-19. The sample comprised peripheral blood. The chain employs TRBV14 and TRBJ2-1; 8 bases line up with TRBD2. The CDR3 here is CASSQFGGGAGNTYNEQFF. CDR3 DNA sequence: TGTGCCAGCAGCCAATTCGGGGGGGGAGCGGGTAACACCTACAATGAGCAGTTCTTC.